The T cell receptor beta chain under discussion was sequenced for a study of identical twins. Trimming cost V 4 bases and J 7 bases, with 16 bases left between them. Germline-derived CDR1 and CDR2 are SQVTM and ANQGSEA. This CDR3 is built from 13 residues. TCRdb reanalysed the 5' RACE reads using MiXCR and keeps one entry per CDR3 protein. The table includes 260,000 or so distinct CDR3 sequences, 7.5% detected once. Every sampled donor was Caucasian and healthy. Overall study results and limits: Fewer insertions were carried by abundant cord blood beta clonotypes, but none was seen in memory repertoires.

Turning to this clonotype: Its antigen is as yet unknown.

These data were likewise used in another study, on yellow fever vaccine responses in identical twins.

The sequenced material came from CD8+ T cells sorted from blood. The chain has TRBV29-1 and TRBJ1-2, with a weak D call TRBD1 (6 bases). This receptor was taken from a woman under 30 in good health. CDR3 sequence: CSVGPTGIGGYTF. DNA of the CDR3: TGCAGCGTTGGACCTACAGGGATTGGTGGCTACACCTTC.